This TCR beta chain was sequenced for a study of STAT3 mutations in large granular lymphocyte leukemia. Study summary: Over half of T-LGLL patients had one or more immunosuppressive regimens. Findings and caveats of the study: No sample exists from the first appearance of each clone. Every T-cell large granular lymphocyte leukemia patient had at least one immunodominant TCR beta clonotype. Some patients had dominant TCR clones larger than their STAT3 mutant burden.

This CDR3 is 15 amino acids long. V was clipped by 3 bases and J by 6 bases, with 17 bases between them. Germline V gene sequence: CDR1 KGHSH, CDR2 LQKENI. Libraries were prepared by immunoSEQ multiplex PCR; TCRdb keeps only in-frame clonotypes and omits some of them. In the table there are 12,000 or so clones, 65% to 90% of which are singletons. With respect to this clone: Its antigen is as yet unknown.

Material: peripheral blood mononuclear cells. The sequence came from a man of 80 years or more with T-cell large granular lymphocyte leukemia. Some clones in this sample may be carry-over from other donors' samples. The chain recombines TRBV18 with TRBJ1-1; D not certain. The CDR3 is CASSPGDRPSPEAFF. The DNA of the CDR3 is TGTGCCAGCTCACCCGGGGATAGGCCATCCCCTGAAGCTTTCTTT.